Listed below are T cell receptor beta chains from one sample, sequenced in a study of blood T cell repertoires in COVID-19. Only in-frame clones appear in the TCRdb table, and some are missing; sequencing was by immunoSEQ multiplex PCR. The data contain about 320,000 clones, just under 90% of them singletons. The specimen sequenced was peripheral blood. These receptors were taken from a woman between 25 and 40 years old with COVID-19, enrolled during active disease. Both conserved end residues are part of each CDR3. The order of the fields is J gene, clone size, V gene, D gene, CDR3 length, CDR3 protein, CDR3 DNA. D genes are given only for firm matches. Size values are once, few and many counts, or a class for expanded clones, and some rows have none.

J: TRBJ1-6; size: once; V: TRBV28; D: TRBD1; length: 13; CDR3: CASSLGQAKSPHF; DNA: TGTGCCAGCAGTTTAGGACAGGCTAAATCCCCCCACTTT
J: TRBJ1-1; size: .; V: TRBV6-1; D: .; length: 14; CDR3: CASSDGGENTEAFF; DNA: TGTGCCAGCAGTGACGGGGGGGAAAACACTGAAGCTTTCTTT
J: TRBJ2-2; size: .; V: TRBV7-2; D: .; length: 15; CDR3: CASSLETGGTGELFF; DNA: TGTGCCAGCAGCTTAGAGACAGGCGGAACCGGGGAGCTGTTTTTT
J: TRBJ1-5; size: once; V: TRBV20-1; D: .; length: 14; CDR3: CSASNRETGQPQHF; DNA: TGCAGTGCTAGTAACAGGGAAACAGGTCAGCCCCAGCATTTT
J: TRBJ2-7; size: .; V: TRBV9; D: TRBD2; length: 17; CDR3: CASSSRTGGVDWYEQYF; DNA: TGTGCCAGCAGCTCCCGGACCGGGGGGGTGGATTGGTACGAGCAGTACTTC
J: TRBJ1-2; size: .; V: TRBV2; D: .; length: 11; CDR3: CASSEAVGYTF; DNA: TGTGCCAGCAGTGAAGCCGTAGGCTACACCTTC
J: TRBJ2-7; size: .; V: TRBV4-1; D: TRBD2; length: 16; CDR3: CASSQGALAGGYEQYF; DNA: TGCGCCAGCAGCCAAGGGGCACTAGCGGGGGGCTACGAGCAGTACTTC
J: TRBJ2-5; size: .; V: TRBV19; D: .; length: 15; CDR3: CATRPPAGDQETQYF; DNA: TGTGCCACCCGACCACCTGCGGGTGACCAAGAGACCCAGTACTTC
J: TRBJ2-7; size: few; V: TRBV5-4; D: TRBD1; length: 13; CDR3: CASSPDRGREQYF; DNA: TGTGCCAGCAGCCCAGACAGGGGGAGGGAGCAGTACTTC
J: TRBJ1-5; size: few; V: TRBV24-1; D: .; length: 16; CDR3: CATSGGGGYSNQPQHF; DNA: TGTGCCACCAGTGGTGGGGGGGGGTATAGCAATCAGCCCCAGCATTTT
J: TRBJ2-5; size: .; V: TRBV19; D: TRBD1; length: 15; CDR3: CASGPGQGRQETQYF; DNA: TGTGCCAGTGGTCCCGGACAGGGCCGTCAAGAGACCCAGTACTTC
J: TRBJ2-1; size: .; V: TRBV6-5; D: .; length: 14; CDR3: CASSYSSGHNEQFF; DNA: TGTGCCAGCAGTTACTCGAGCGGCCACAATGAGCAGTTCTTC
J: TRBJ1-4; size: .; V: TRBV2; D: .; length: 13; CDR3: CASNGDRSEKLFF; DNA: TGTGCCAGCAACGGGGATAGAAGTGAAAAACTGTTTTTT
J: TRBJ2-7; size: .; V: TRBV6-5; D: .; length: 11; CDR3: CASRSRYEQYF; DNA: TGTGCCAGCAGATCTCGCTACGAGCAGTACTTC
J: TRBJ2-1; size: .; V: TRBV2; D: .; length: 11; CDR3: CASSERPEQFF; DNA: TGTGCCAGCAGTGAGCGCCCCGAGCAGTTCTTC
J: TRBJ2-7; size: .; V: TRBV7-6; D: TRBD2; length: 13; CDR3: CASRPGGRDEQYF; DNA: TGTGCCAGCAGACCCGGAGGGAGGGACGAGCAGTACTTC
J: TRBJ2-3; size: .; V: TRBV5-5; D: .; length: 14; CDR3: CASSPRRVEHTQYF; DNA: TGTGCCAGCAGCCCCCGTCGGGTAGAGCATACGCAGTATTTT
J: TRBJ1-5; size: .; V: TRBV10-3; D: TRBD1; length: 17; CDR3: CAISGEDREWGSQPQHF; DNA: TGTGCCATCAGTGGAGAGGACAGGGAATGGGGCAGTCAGCCCCAGCATTTT
J: TRBJ2-3; size: .; V: TRBV4-1; D: TRBD2; length: 15; CDR3: CASSQVSGVTDTQYF; DNA: TGCGCCAGCAGCCAAGTTAGCGGGGTCACAGATACGCAGTATTTT
J: TRBJ1-5; size: .; V: TRBV28; D: .; length: 16; CDR3: CASSLFPRYSNQPQHF; DNA: TGTGCCAGCAGTTTATTTCCGCGGTATAGCAATCAGCCCCAGCATTTT
J: TRBJ2-5; size: .; V: TRBV3-1/TRBV3-2; D: TRBD2; length: 19; CDR3: CASARPGLAGGRFSETQYF; DNA: TGTGCCAGCGCGCGACCGGGACTAGCGGGGGGGCGATTTTCGGAGACCCAGTACTTC
J: TRBJ1-3; size: few; V: TRBV6-5; D: .; length: 12; CDR3: CASGRVGNTIYF; DNA: TGTGCCAGCGGGAGGGTTGGAAACACCATATATTTT
J: TRBJ2-1; size: .; V: TRBV30; D: .; length: 11; CDR3: CAWSVLNEQFF; DNA: TGTGCCTGGAGTGTCCTCAATGAGCAGTTCTTC
J: TRBJ1-5; size: .; V: TRBV27; D: TRBD1; length: 12; CDR3: CASSRTGGSQHF; DNA: TGTGCCAGCAGCAGGACAGGGGGCTCGCAGCATTTT
J: TRBJ2-5; size: .; V: TRBV27; D: .; length: 14; CDR3: CASSQGAPATPQYF; DNA: TGTGCCAGCAGTCAAGGGGCTCCGGCAACGCCCCAGTACTTC
J: TRBJ2-7; size: .; V: TRBV7-9; D: .; length: 13; CDR3: CASSPGGSYEQYF; DNA: TGTGCCAGCAGCCCCGGAGGCTCCTACGAGCAGTACTTC
J: TRBJ2-5; size: .; V: TRBV7-9; D: .; length: 18; CDR3: CASSLGGAGRTEGETQYF; DNA: TGTGCCAGCAGCTTAGGAGGGGCTGGGCGGACGGAGGGGGAGACCCAGTACTTC
J: TRBJ2-2; size: .; V: TRBV7-8; D: TRBD1; length: 13; CDR3: CASLGGYTGELFF; DNA: TGTGCCAGCCTAGGGGGCTACACCGGGGAGCTGTTTTTT
J: TRBJ2-7; size: .; V: TRBV27; D: .; length: 17; CDR3: CASSLSRSIPSTYEQYF; DNA: TGTGCCAGCAGTTTATCGAGGAGTATTCCCTCTACCTACGAGCAGTACTTC
J: TRBJ2-2; size: .; V: TRBV11-2; D: .; length: 15; CDR3: CASSFTGRGTGELFF; DNA: TGTGCCAGCAGCTTCACAGGGCGCGGCACCGGGGAGCTGTTTTTT
J: TRBJ2-1; size: .; V: TRBV2; D: TRBD2; length: 15; CDR3: CASSALAGDYNEQFF; DNA: TGTGCCAGCAGTGCCCTAGCGGGGGACTACAATGAGCAGTTCTTC
J: TRBJ2-3; size: .; V: TRBV11-2; D: .; length: 15; CDR3: CASSSLKGRRDTQYF; DNA: TGTGCCAGCAGCTCCCTGAAGGGTAGGAGGGATACGCAGTATTTT
J: TRBJ2-7; size: .; V: TRBV2; D: TRBD2; length: 14; CDR3: CASSDKRGGYEQYF; DNA: TGTGCCAGCAGTGACAAGCGGGGGGGTTACGAGCAGTACTTC
J: TRBJ2-7; size: .; V: TRBV28; D: .; length: 12; CDR3: CASSWVGSEQYF; DNA: TGTGCCAGCAGTTGGGTTGGGAGCGAGCAGTACTTC
J: TRBJ1-2; size: .; V: TRBV6-5; D: .; length: 13; CDR3: CASGGLLNYGYTF; DNA: TGTGCCAGCGGGGGCCTCCTTAACTATGGCTACACCTTC
J: TRBJ2-2; size: once; V: TRBV10-3; D: .; length: 14; CDR3: CAIAAWGVAGELFF; DNA: TGTGCCATCGCGGCCTGGGGGGTAGCCGGGGAGCTGTTTTTT
J: TRBJ2-7; size: .; V: TRBV5-5; D: .; length: 13; CDR3: CASSAGISYEQYF; DNA: TGTGCCAGCAGCGCAGGAATCTCCTACGAGCAGTACTTC